Listed below are T cell receptor beta chains from one sample, sequenced in a study of CD8 T cells in Susac syndrome. From the immunoSEQ multiplex PCR reads, TCRdb called clonotypes with MiXCR, one entry per CDR3 protein. The sample holds roughly 140,000 distinct CDR3 sequences, about 95% seen once. Sequenced material: CD4+ T cells from PBMCs. The receptor set was obtained from a human donor with Susac syndrome. The CDR3 runs from the conserved cysteine through the conserved F or W. The order of the fields is V gene, clone size, J gene, D gene, CDR3 protein, CDR3 DNA. The D gene is left open where the match is weak. The listing skips clone size in some rows; elsewhere it reads once, few, many or a size class.

>TRBV7-9|-|TRBJ2-3|TRBD2
CASSLGTSGGTDTQYF
TGTGCCAGCAGCTTGGGGACTAGCGGGGGTACAGATACGCAGTATTTT
>TRBV11-2|-|TRBJ2-5|-
CASSVGPAGLQTQYF
TGTGCCAGCAGCGTTGGCCCTGCCGGCTTGCAGACCCAGTACTTC
>TRBV5-4|-|TRBJ2-1|-
CASRADYNEQFF
TGTGCCAGCAGGGCAGACTACAATGAGCAGTTCTTC
>TRBV28|once|TRBJ2-5|-
CASSRGGGRGTQYF
TGTGCCAGCAGCCGTGGCGGGGGCCGGGGGACCCAGTACTTC
>TRBV20-1|-|TRBJ2-1|-
CSASEGLTYNEQFF
TGCAGTGCTAGCGAGGGACTGACCTACAATGAGCAGTTCTTC
>TRBV4-1|-|TRBJ2-7|-
CASSQGLLTGYEQYF
TGCGCCAGCAGCCAGGGTTTACTGACAGGCTACGAGCAGTACTTC
>TRBV20-1|-|TRBJ2-5|TRBD2
CSAMDGGAGGTQYF
TGCAGTGCTATGGACGGGGGGGCCGGCGGGACCCAGTACTTC
>TRBV25-1|-|TRBJ1-2|-
CASSEGALGGYTF
TGTGCCAGCAGTGAGGGCGCGTTGGGTGGCTACACCTTC
>TRBV18|-|TRBJ1-5|-
CASSPAHGDQPQHF
TGTGCCAGCTCACCGGCGCACGGGGATCAGCCCCAGCATTTT
>TRBV13|few|TRBJ2-3|-
CASSLSTDTQYF
TGTGCCAGCAGCTTAAGCACAGATACGCAGTATTTT
>TRBV20-1|once|TRBJ2-2|-
CSAPSAGRGTGELFF
TGCAGTGCTCCGTCGGCGGGGAGAGGGACCGGGGAGCTGTTTTTT
>TRBV27|-|TRBJ2-1|TRBD1
CASSLSKGWRGQVNNEQFF
TGTGCCAGCAGTTTAAGTAAGGGGTGGCGCGGACAGGTTAACAATGAGCAGTTCTTC
>TRBV18|-|TRBJ2-5|-
CASSPNVRETQYF
TGTGCCAGCTCACCAAACGTCAGAGAGACCCAGTACTTC
>TRBV29-1|-|TRBJ1-2|-
CSVEPGEGYGYTF
TGCAGCGTTGAACCGGGGGAGGGCTATGGCTACACCTTC
>TRBV7-2|-|TRBJ2-1|TRBD2
CASSGTSLNNEQFF
TGTGCCAGCAGCGGGACTAGTCTGAACAATGAGCAGTTCTTC
>TRBV29-1|-|TRBJ2-7|-
CSVKGGYEQYF
TGCAGCGTTAAAGGGGGTTACGAGCAGTACTTC
>TRBV12-3/TRBV12-4|few|TRBJ2-4|TRBD1
CASSRQGNIQYF
TGTGCCAGCAGTCGACAGGGAAACATTCAGTACTTC
>TRBV27|-|TRBJ2-7|-
CASSIQGGVYEQYF
TGTGCCAGCAGCATACAGGGTGGAGTCTACGAGCAGTACTTC
>TRBV7-9|-|TRBJ2-7|TRBD1
CASSADRGPVAYEQYF
TGTGCCAGCAGCGCCGACAGGGGTCCCGTCGCTTACGAGCAGTACTTC
>TRBV20-1|-|TRBJ1-5|TRBD1
CSASHLGQEMTGNQPQHF
TGCAGTGCTAGTCACCTGGGACAGGAAATGACTGGCAATCAGCCCCAGCATTTT
>TRBV9|-|TRBJ2-5|-
CASSEVGSRPVF
TGTGCCAGCAGCGAGGTGGGGAGTCGACCAGTCTTC
>TRBV12-3/TRBV12-4|-|TRBJ2-5|-
CASRTSPRETQYF
TGTGCCAGCAGGACTAGTCCCCGAGAGACCCAGTACTTC
>TRBV29-1|-|TRBJ1-1|-
CSAGRGRDTEAFF
TGCAGCGCAGGTAGGGGGAGGGACACTGAAGCTTTCTTT
>TRBV5-4|-|TRBJ1-1|-
CASSPGTTFEAFF
TGTGCCAGCAGTCCCGGCACGACTTTCGAAGCTTTCTTT
>TRBV29-1|-|TRBJ2-7|-
CSVARSTYEQYF
TGCAGCGTTGCCAGGAGTACCTACGAGCAGTACTTC
>TRBV7-3|-|TRBJ2-1|-
CASSRLGNYNEQFF
TGTGCCAGCAGCCGACTAGGGAACTACAATGAGCAGTTCTTC
>TRBV7-9|-|TRBJ2-7|-
CASSLGTTSEQYF
TGTGCCAGCAGCTTAGGGACGACCTCCGAGCAGTACTTC
>TRBV12-3/TRBV12-4|-|TRBJ2-3|-
CASSRDSLSTDTQYF
TGTGCCAGCAGCCGGGACTCGCTAAGCACAGATACGCAGTATTTT
>TRBV20-1|-|TRBJ1-4|TRBD1
CSASMAGTGQTATNEKLFF
TGCAGTGCTAGTATGGCCGGGACAGGCCAAACCGCAACTAATGAAAAACTGTTTTTT
>TRBV29-1|-|TRBJ2-5|-
CSARFGEETQYF
TGCAGCGCCCGGTTCGGGGAAGAGACCCAGTACTTC
>TRBV29-1|-|TRBJ2-3|-
CSQGEADTQYF
TGCAGCCAGGGGGAGGCAGATACACAGTATTTT
>TRBV29-1|-|TRBJ2-7|TRBD1
CSVAPFPGTAHYEQYF
TGCAGCGTTGCGCCTTTTCCCGGGACAGCCCACTACGAGCAGTACTTC
>TRBV5-1|-|TRBJ1-1|TRBD1
CASSLVPRTGDTEAFF
TGCGCCAGCAGCTTGGTGCCACGCACAGGGGACACTGAAGCTTTCTTT
>TRBV20-1|once|TRBJ1-5|TRBD1
CSARQGADDKPQHF
TGCAGTGCCAGACAGGGGGCGGATGACAAGCCCCAGCATTTT
>TRBV20-1|once|TRBJ2-7|-
CSASDGRRVEQYF
TGCAGTGCTAGTGACGGGAGACGGGTCGAGCAGTACTTC
>TRBV2|-|TRBJ2-4|-
CASSEAMGRTELAKNIQYF
TGTGCCAGCAGTGAAGCGATGGGACGGACTGAACTAGCCAAAAACATTCAGTACTTC
>TRBV14|once|TRBJ2-5|-
CASSRLGAGTSETQYF
TGTGCCAGCAGCCGACTAGGGGCAGGGACGTCGGAGACCCAGTACTTC
>TRBV7-2|few|TRBJ1-5|-
CASSSDSSNQPQHF
TGTGCCAGCAGCTCGGACAGCAGCAATCAGCCCCAGCATTTT
>TRBV7-2|-|TRBJ2-3|TRBD2
CASSSGTSGGTDTQYF
TGTGCCAGCAGCTCTGGGACTAGCGGGGGCACAGATACGCAGTATTTT
>TRBV29-1|-|TRBJ2-1|TRBD1
CSVVRQGTYNEQFF
TGCAGCGTTGTAAGACAGGGAACCTACAATGAGCAGTTCTTC
>TRBV7-9|-|TRBJ2-1|TRBD1
CASSQGQGDYNEQFF
TGTGCCAGCAGCCAGGGACAGGGGGACTACAATGAGCAGTTCTTC
>TRBV20-1|-|TRBJ2-1|TRBD2
CSAPNRGGSSNEQFF
TGCAGTGCTCCGAATCGGGGGGGTTCTAGCAATGAGCAGTTCTTC
>TRBV12-3/TRBV12-4|-|TRBJ2-7|-
CASRSHGGIYEQYF
TGTGCCAGCAGGTCTCATGGCGGGATCTACGAGCAGTACTTC
>TRBV19|-|TRBJ1-5|-
CASRISPNTHQPQHF
TGTGCCAGTAGGATCTCACCGAACACCCATCAGCCCCAGCATTTT
>TRBV7-2|-|TRBJ2-7|-
CASRRGGINEQYF
TGTGCCAGCAGGAGGGGGGGGATAAACGAGCAGTACTTC
>TRBV7-9|-|TRBJ1-4|-
CASSLQVTNEKLFF
TGTGCCAGCAGCTTACAAGTAACTAATGAAAAACTGTTTTTT
>TRBV12-3/TRBV12-4|-|TRBJ2-5|-
CASSLAKETQYF
TGTGCCAGCAGTTTAGCTAAGGAGACCCAGTACTTC
>TRBV5-8|-|TRBJ2-3|-
CASSSGHAKPDTQYF
TGTGCCAGCAGCTCGGGACACGCCAAGCCAGATACGCAGTATTTT
>TRBV20-1|-|TRBJ2-5|-
CSTASGQETQYF
TGCAGTACTGCTTCAGGTCAAGAGACCCAGTACTTC
>TRBV25-1|once|TRBJ2-3|-
CASYSGFFTDTQYF
TGTGCCAGCTATAGCGGATTCTTCACAGATACGCAGTATTTT
>TRBV20-1|-|TRBJ1-5|-
CSASRGAGQPQHF
TGCAGTGCTAGTCGGGGGGCAGGGCAGCCCCAGCATTTT
>TRBV20-1|-|TRBJ2-3|TRBD2
CSAAAGGGTDTQYF
TGCAGTGCCGCAGCGGGGGGAGGCACAGATACGCAGTATTTT
>TRBV20-1|-|TRBJ1-6|-
CSAREAGEWGSPLHF
TGCAGTGCTAGAGAAGCAGGGGAATGGGGTTCACCCCTCCACTTT
>TRBV25-1|-|TRBJ2-5|-
CASSEFGGRGETQYF
TGTGCCAGCAGTGAATTTGGGGGAAGGGGAGAGACCCAGTACTTC
>TRBV4-2|-|TRBJ1-6|-
CASSQQSSSYNSPLHF
TGTGCCAGCAGCCAGCAGTCTAGCTCCTATAATTCACCCCTCCACTTT